This TCR beta chain was identified during a study of shared clonotypes between healthy human individuals (dated by TCRdb to between 2020 and 2021). Describing the broader study: A few men and a couple of women, aged 18 to 49 years, made up the cohort. Blood TCR repertoires of a handful of healthy adults were deeply sequenced to estimate repertoire size and the extent of clonotype sharing between individuals. Different laboratories and diverse techniques were used to prepare libraries and sequence TCR repertoires, to increase sequencing depth and limit assay-specific biases. Between about 0.8 and 9 billion PBMCs per donor were obtained by leukapheresis.

The donors were healthy, HIV-negative adults who had no recently reported acute infections or vaccinations. Only Caucasian adults living in Nashville, Tennessee, USA were represented among the donors. For unsorted samples, about 85 million PBMCs were counted and genomic DNA was extracted with the QIAamp DNA Blood Mini kit. Blood was obtained by leukapheresis, after which PBMCs were separated by Ficoll-Histopaque density gradient centrifugation and cryopreserved in liquid nitrogen vapor phase. Broad study findings and their caveats: The small number of donors limited the genetic and exposure-history diversity represented. Pairwise subsampling indicated that sequencing depth was expected to affect the degree of clonotype sharing among donors. Sampling was restricted to blood, and TCR repertoires in tissues likely differ from the TCR repertoires found in blood.

TCR CDR3 regions were amplified from genomic DNA by multiplex PCR using the deep immunoSEQ assay. For each cell subset, the extracted genomic DNA was distributed evenly across all wells of several immunoSEQ 96-well plates, and each plate served as one replicate. Each replicate PCR for unsorted PBMC received 300 to 350 ng genomic DNA, equal to about 30,000 T cell genomes. Genomic DNA from unsorted PBMC was sequenced over ten immunoSEQ deep assay plates. Purified libraries were measured with a Qubit 3.0 fluorometer, size-checked on a Bioanalyzer 2100, and measured again with the KAPA Library Quantification kit. Every immunoSEQ 96-well plate was sequenced on a separate single-read 150-cycle Illumina NextSeq 550 flow cell. The study's own analysis went as follows. Because the immunoSEQ output held only junctional sequences and lacked quality scores, the filtering could not match the filtering applied to full-length reads. Sequences were annotated with PyIR, a Python wrapper for IgBLAST v1.9, using IMGT germline references to assign V/J genes and CDR3. Reads were removed for weak V/J assignments (E-value above 1e-6), missing CDR3, stop codons, out-of-frame junctions, or ambiguous translated residues. V3J clonotypes were defined as sequences sharing an identical inferred V gene, J gene, and CDR3 amino acid sequence. The percentage overlap between two repertoires was calculated by dividing the number of shared unique clonotypes by the size of the smaller repertoire. Richness of each repertoire was evaluated using RTK rarefaction, the Chao1 estimator, and Recon v2.1 estimates of unobserved clonotypes. In its TCRdb copy, this immuneACCESS table keeps in-frame sequences only and misses some clones. Where compared with another copy, unresolved V genes explain less than half of these, and the others have no known cause. Clone size and V and J calls were adopted from that table, with D and trimming inferred from the DNA. Here the sample has nearly 500,000 clones; about 79% occur a single time. The ten most abundant clones make up 10% to 15% of the sample.

Of note for this clone: Its antigen is currently not known. It has no much larger one-base neighbor in the sample; base qualities were not kept.

From cysteine to phenylalanine, the CDR3 is 16 amino acids long. Solely the CDR3 DNA is kept, with 48 bases framed from the first base. V is shortened by 1 base, J by 2 bases, and the region joining them spans 13 bases. The germline V gene specifies SGHRS as CDR1 and YFSETQ as CDR2. The chain was built from TRBV5-1 and TRBJ2-1; the D region possibly corresponds to TRBD2 (6 bases align). The sample consisted of PBMCs. This sequence was found in a woman aged 40 to 50 in good health. Some clones in this sample may be carry-over from other donors' samples. The DNA is as follows: TGCGCCAGCAGCTTGTATACGGGAGTAGCCTACAATGAGCAGTTCTTC. Protein translation: CASSLYTGVAYNEQFF.